Below, 28 T cell receptor beta chains from the same sample are listed, as sequenced in a study of shared clonotypes between healthy human individuals. Naive-designated CD8 cells lacked CD45RO, were positively enriched for CCR7, and omitted terminally differentiated effector memory CD45RA+ cells. The assay was immunoSEQ multiplex PCR, and TCRdb's table has in-frame clones only and misses some. The table records roughly 2 million clones, approximately 94% of them present only once. Sequenced input: naive CD8+ T cells sorted from blood. These receptors came from a man between 18 and 35 years old in good health.

The CDR3 DNA reads as TGTGCCACCGCTGAGACAAGCCAAGAGACCCAGTACTTC. Amino acid sequence: CATAETSQETQYF. The chain couples TRBV28 to TRBJ2-5, with no clear D. CDR3 size: 13 residues. V dropped 10 bases and J dropped 1 base, with 13 bases sitting between them. The germline gives CDR1 MDHEN, CDR2 SYDVKM.

The chain is built from TRBV7-9 and TRBJ1-1; D not resolved. In germline, CDR1 is SEHNR, CDR2 FQNEAQ (reference sequence). This CDR3 is built from 14 residues. The V gene lost 3 bases and the J gene lost 2 bases, with 10 bases spanning the gap. CDR3 nucleotide sequence: TGTGCCAGCAGCTTTCGCGAAGATAACACTGAAGCTTTCTTT. This encodes CASSFREDNTEAFF.

This clone was observed a single time. The genes are TRBV10-2 and TRBJ1-2; D unresolved. The CDR3 is 13 residues long. Germline V gene data show CDR1 as WSHSY and CDR2 as SAAADI. Trimming pared 7 bases from V and 4 bases from J, leaving 13 bases between. As DNA, the CDR3 is TGCGCCAGCACCGGGTCCCTAGGCTATGGCTACACCTTC. This sequence encodes CASTGSLGYGYTF.

On this clone itself: Different DNA sequences within this sample yield the same CDR3. The rearrangement links TRBV7-9 to TRBJ2-3; D is unclear. The CDR3 is made up of 13 amino acids. Germline lookup yields CDR1 SEHNR and CDR2 FQNEAQ (reference sequence). Trimming removed 6 bases at V and 0 bases at J, with 7 bases between. In nucleotides, the CDR3 is TGTGCCAGCAGTCTAATTAGCACAGATACGCAGTATTTT. The encoded protein is CASSLISTDTQYF.

This clone has more than one count but fewer than ten. The J gene is TRBJ2-7, the V gene TRBV4-1, with 7 bases lining up with TRBD1. Germline CDR1 reads MGHRA; CDR2 reads YSYEKL. The CDR3 runs to 14 residues. Unmatched junction bases numbered 5, after V lost 0 bases and J lost 6 bases. CDR3: CASSQDATGIEQYF. In DNA, the CDR3 is TGCGCCAGCAGCCAAGATGCGACAGGGATCGAGCAGTACTTC.

In this sample, this clone turned up once. In DNA form, the CDR3 reads TGTGCCAGCACGTCACCGGGGGGGGACAACTCCTACGAGCAGTACTTC. It encodes CASTSPGGDNSYEQYF. The V and J genes are TRBV18 and TRBJ2-7, with 8 bases matching TRBD2. The CDR3 runs 16 residues. With V trimmed by 8 bases and J by 0 bases, 12 bases remained unmatched. The germline CDR1 and CDR2 sequences are KGHSH and LQKENI.

As concerns this clone: The same CDR3 is also encoded by other DNA sequences in this sample. This chain uses TRBV4-1 with TRBJ2-5; 8 nucleotides align to TRBD2. The V and J ends lost 2 bases and 2 bases, in that order; junction bases with no gene match: 7. Germline V gene lookup returns CDR1 MGHRA and CDR2 YSYEKL. CDR3 length: 16 residues. Here the CDR3 reads CASSQPLAGGQETQYF. The CDR3 DNA follows: TGCGCCAGCAGCCAACCGCTCGCGGGAGGACAAGAGACCCAGTACTTC.

The chain recombines TRBV10-1 with TRBJ2-5; the D is unclear. From germline, CDR1 is WNHNN and CDR2 SYGVQD (reference sequence). V shed 10 bases and J shed 4 bases, with 10 bases lying between them. The CDR3 consists of 11 residues. CDR3: CATSNGETQYF. Written as DNA, the CDR3 is TGCGCCACTTCTAATGGAGAGACCCAGTACTTC.

This clone was seen a handful of times. The rearrangement links TRBV5-1 to TRBJ2-7; 9 nucleotides agree with TRBD1. In germline, CDR1 is SGHRS, CDR2 YFSETQ. CDR3 size: 15 residues. The ends lost 4 bases at V and 2 bases at J; junction bases unmatched: 7. The CDR3 region has the DNA TGCGCCAGCAGCGGTCGGACAGGGGCAACCTACGAGCAGTACTTC. Residues: CASSGRTGATYEQYF.

The chain combines TRBV7-2 with TRBJ1-1, with D maybe TRBD1 (5 bases). The CDR3 has 15 residues. The germline gives CDR1 SGHTA, CDR2 FQGNSA. V was pared by 1 base and J by 1 base, with 10 bases between. CDR3 sequence: CASSLVSQENTEAFF. Written as DNA, the CDR3 is TGTGCCAGCAGCTTAGTATCACAGGAGAACACTGAAGCTTTCTTT. The whole variable domain, remainder taken from reference TRBV7-2 and TRBJ1-1, is GAGVSQSPSNKVTEKGKDVELRCDPISGHTALYWYRQSLGQGLEFLIYFQGNSAPDKSGLPSDRFSAERTGGSVSTLTIQRTQQEDSAVYLCASSLVSQENTEAFFGQGTRLTVV.

The gene calls are TRBV11-2 and TRBJ2-7; 15 nucleotides match TRBD2. The length of the CDR3 is 18 residues. V trimming: 3 bases; J trimming: 0 bases; junction bases outside the gene matches: 6. Per germline, CDR1 SGHAT and CDR2 FQNNGV. CDR3 loop: CASSFTGTSGRSSYEQYF. CDR3 nucleotides: TGTGCCAGCAGCTTTACCGGGACTAGCGGGAGGTCCTCCTACGAGCAGTACTTC. The full variable domain, completed using reference TRBV11-2 and TRBJ2-7, is EAGVAQSPRYKIIEKRQSVAFWCNPISGHATLYWYQQILGQGPKLLIQFQNNGVVDDSQLPKDRFSAERLKGVDSTLKIQPAKLEDSAVYLCASSFTGTSGRSSYEQYFGPGTRLTVT.

As regards this clone: The sample contains more than one DNA sequence encoding this CDR3. The chain has TRBV7-9 and TRBJ2-1; D could derive from TRBD1 or TRBD2 (5 bases each). Trimming removed 0 bases at V and 4 bases at J, with 10 bases between. Germline V lookup: CDR1 SEHNR, CDR2 FQNEAQ (reference sequence). CDR3 length: 15 residues. For the CDR3, the DNA is TGTGCCAGCAGCTTAGCGGAAGGGACGTACAATGAGCAGTTCTTC. Amino acids: CASSLAEGTYNEQFF.

This clone has just one count. V is TRBV7-3 and J is TRBJ2-3, with TRBD2 as a possible D gene (5 bases). This CDR3 spans 14 amino acids. V gave up 5 bases and J gave up 4 bases, with 13 bases separating them. From germline, CDR1 is SGHTA and CDR2 FQGTGA. The CDR3 is CASSNFGNADTQYF. The CDR3 coding sequence is TGTGCCAGCAGCAACTTCGGGAACGCAGATACGCAGTATTTT. Full variable domain (missing parts from reference TRBV7-3 and TRBJ2-3): GAGVSQTPSNKVTEKGKYVELRCDPISGHTALYWYRQSLGQGPEFLIYFQGTGAADDSGLPNDRFFAVRPEGSVSTLKIQRTERGDSAVYLCASSNFGNADTQYFGPGTRLTVL.

The gene calls are TRBV7-3 and TRBJ2-7; D assignment may be TRBD1 or TRBD2 (5 bases each). Germline CDR1 and CDR2: SGHTA and FQGTGA. This CDR3 has 15 residues. Trimming took off 4 bases at V and 3 bases at J, with 16 bases between the two ends. The CDR3 DNA sequence: TGTGCCAGCAGCTACCTTGGGGGTCCTGACTACGAGCAGTACTTC. Its translation: CASSYLGGPDYEQYF. The variable domain in full, with the rest retrieved from reference TRBV7-3 and TRBJ2-7, is GAGVSQTPSNKVTEKGKYVELRCDPISGHTALYWYRQSLGQGPEFLIYFQGTGAADDSGLPNDRFFAVRPEGSVSTLKIQRTERGDSAVYLCASSYLGGPDYEQYFGPGTRLTVT.

The table lists this clone with a count of one. The genes are TRBV2 and TRBJ2-7; 8 nucleotides align to TRBD1. The CDR3 has 15 residues. Per germline, CDR1 SNHLY and CDR2 FYNNEI. Trimming removed 0 bases from V and 5 bases from J; junction bases left unmatched: 6. The CDR3 reads CASSEAAGGADEQYF. CDR3 nucleotide sequence: TGTGCCAGCAGTGAAGCGGCAGGGGGCGCCGACGAGCAGTACTTC. Complete variable domain (other parts from reference TRBV2 and TRBJ2-7): EPEVTQTPSHQVTQMGQEVILRCVPISNHLYFYWYRQILGQKVEFLVSFYNNEISEKSEIFDDQFSVERPDGSNFTLKIRSTKLEDSAMYFCASSEAAGGADEQYFGPGTRLTVT.

CDR3 protein: CASSLHGGTGVDEQYF. The DNA of the CDR3 is TGTGCCAGCAGCCTCCATGGCGGGACAGGGGTTGACGAGCAGTACTTC. The chain combines TRBV7-2 with TRBJ2-7, with TRBD1 matching 10 bases. This CDR3 has 16 amino acids. Germline V lookup: CDR1 SGHTA, CDR2 FQGNSA. The junction had 12 bases not matched to a gene; V was cut back by 5 bases and J by 5 bases.

The V call is TRBV11-2, the J call TRBJ2-7; D remains ambiguous. CDR3 length: 14 residues. V lost 5 bases, J lost 2 bases, and 13 bases lay in between. CDR1 and CDR2 (germline): SGHAT, FQNNGV. The CDR3 region is CASSPLQETYEQYF. CDR3 sequence (DNA): TGTGCCAGCAGCCCCCTGCAGGAGACCTACGAGCAGTACTTC.

Turning to this clone: The same CDR3 is also encoded by other DNA sequences in this sample. The chain recombines TRBV6-5 with TRBJ2-2, with D tentatively TRBD1 (5 bases). The CDR3 runs to 13 residues. Per the germline V gene, CDR1 is MNHEY and CDR2 is SVGAGI. With 5 bases removed from V and 6 bases from J, the gap between germline ends came to 10 bases. The CDR3, as DNA: TGTGCCAGCAGTCCAACAGGAGCCGGGGAGCTGTTTTTT. This codes for CASSPTGAGELFF.

A note on this clone: Different DNA sequences within this sample yield the same CDR3. The CDR3 protein is CAWSVANTEAFF. CDR3 nucleotide sequence: TGTGCCTGGAGTGTCGCCAACACTGAAGCTTTCTTT. This sequence joins TRBV30 and TRBJ1-1; D is ambiguous. The CDR3 runs 12 residues. The V gene's germline CDR1 is GTSNPN and CDR2 SVGIG (reference sequence). Between the trimmed V and J ends, which lost 0 bases and 2 bases, there was a span of 4 bases.

The chain combines TRBV4-3 with TRBJ1-4, with no clear D. V was pared by 0 bases and J by 4 bases, with 9 bases between. The CDR3 extends over 15 amino acids. Germline lookup yields CDR1 LGHNA and CDR2 YSLEER. CDR3 loop: CASSQEGYGNEKLFF. The CDR3 DNA follows: TGCGCCAGCAGCCAAGAAGGGTATGGTAATGAAAAACTGTTTTTT.

This chain joins TRBV6-5 and TRBJ1-2; D perhaps matches TRBD1 (5 bases). The CDR3 is 15 residues long. Trimming cost V 2 bases and J 4 bases, with 14 bases left between them. Germline V lookup: CDR1 MNHEY, CDR2 SVGAGI. In DNA, the CDR3 is TGTGCCAGCAGTTACGGGCAGGGTGTTATCTATGGCTACACCTTC. Translated: CASSYGQGVIYGYTF.

V gene TRBV5-1 combines with J gene TRBJ1-2, with 11 bases aligning to TRBD1. V lost 4 bases and J lost 8; bases outside the gene matches: 7. The germline V gene encodes CDR1 SGHRS and CDR2 YFSETQ. This CDR3 is 14 amino acids long. This CDR3 is CASSLGTGGNGYTF. The CDR3 DNA reads TGCGCCAGCAGCCTAGGGACAGGGGGTAACGGCTACACCTTC.

Turning to this clone: Other DNA sequences of this sample code for an identical CDR3. The chain joins TRBV30 to TRBJ1-6; 8 bases align to TRBD1. The CDR3 contains 14 residues. The V gene end was trimmed by 0 bases and the J gene end by 6 bases; junction bases not matched to a gene: 1. The germline gives CDR1 GTSNPN, CDR2 SVGIG (reference sequence). The CDR3 coding sequence is TGTGCCTGGAGTGTCGGACAGGGTAATTCACCCCTCCACTTT. It yields the protein CAWSVGQGNSPLHF.

This chain links TRBV9 with TRBJ2-3; tentatively, D is TRBD2 (5 bases). The V end lost 2 bases, the J end lost 3 bases, and 10 bases lay between the germline ends. The CDR3 extends over 14 amino acids. In germline, CDR1 is SGDLS, CDR2 YYNGEE. CDR3 in DNA: TGTGCCAGCAGCGTTTTTGGCGGGACAGATACGCAGTATTTT. Its protein is CASSVFGGTDTQYF.

The chain has TRBV7-2 and TRBJ1-1, with D possibly matching TRBD1 (6 bases). This CDR3 contains 13 residues. Between the trimmed V and J ends, which lost 5 bases and 4 bases, there was a span of 11 bases. Germline CDR1 SGHTA, CDR2 FQGNSA. This CDR3 reads CASSPGQFTEAFF. As DNA, the CDR3 is TGTGCCAGCAGCCCCGGACAGTTCACTGAAGCTTTCTTT.

V and J are TRBV19 and TRBJ1-2; D not resolved. This CDR3 has 12 amino acids. Trimming took 5 bases from V and 8 from J, leaving 12 bases between them. CDR1 and CDR2 (germline): LNHDA, SQIVND (reference sequence). Here the CDR3 DNA reads TGTGCCAGTAGTTCAGGTGCTTTGGGCTACACCTTC. Its translation: CASSSGALGYTF. Combining the CDR3 with reference TRBV19 and TRBJ1-2 gives the whole variable domain DGGITQSPKYLFRKEGQNVTLSCEQNLNHDAMYWYRQDPGQGLRLIYYSQIVNDFQKGDIAEGYSVSREKKESFPLTVTSAQKNPTAFYLCASSSGALGYTFGSGTRLTVV.

The chain is built from TRBV10-3 and TRBJ2-7; maybe TRBD1 (6 bases). V gave up 3 bases and J gave up 0 bases, with 9 bases separating them. Germline CDR1 and CDR2: ENHRY and SYGVKD. The CDR3 spans 14 residues. CDR3: CAISDRGVSYEQYF. CDR3 bases: TGTGCCATCAGTGACAGGGGAGTCTCCTACGAGCAGTACTTC.

A note on this clone: Additional DNA sequences in this sample encode the identical CDR3. The V and J genes are TRBV27 and TRBJ2-7, with 9 bases fitting TRBD1. The germline gives CDR1 MNHEY, CDR2 SMNVEV (reference sequence). V was pared by 8 bases and J by 5 bases, with 7 bases of the junction left unmatched. The CDR3 has 13 amino acids. Written as DNA, the CDR3 is TGTGCCAGCTCCTTGGACAGGGGCCACGAGCAGTACTTC. Translation: CASSLDRGHEQYF.